These 8 T cell receptor beta chains originate from one sample sequenced in a study of breast tumors, draining lymph nodes, adjacent tissues. Samples came from axillary lymph nodes draining the breast cancer. Via MiXCR, TCRdb re-called the multiplex PCR reads, giving one row per CDR3 protein. There are some 150,000 distinct CDR3 sequences in the sample; 20% to 25% occur only once, and 2.5% to 3% lies in the top ten. The specimen sequenced was axillary lymph node tissue. Every receptor here comes from a female donor with breast cancer. Some clones in this sample may be carry-over from other donors' samples.

This clonotype was found many times. The chain joins TRBV7-9 to TRBJ1-4, with D perhaps matching TRBD1 (5 bases). Trimming shortened V by 4 bases and J by 5 bases, and 11 bases separated the two germline ends. There are 14 residues in the CDR3. Germline CDR1 is SEHNR and CDR2 is FQNEAQ (reference sequence). In DNA, the CDR3 is TGTGCCAGCAGCTCTCATGGGGGGAATGAAAAACTGTTTTTT. Protein product: CASSSHGGNEKLFF.

Points on this clonotype: This may come from a read error, since a much larger clone is one base off. The rearrangement links TRBV7-8 to TRBJ2-1; 7 positions match TRBD2. Trimming cost V 5 bases and J 3 bases; bases outside gene matches: 1. Germline lookup yields CDR1 SGHVS and CDR2 FQNEAQ. This CDR3 region has 13 residues. CDR3 region: CASSGTIYNEQFF. CDR3 in DNA: TGTGCCAGCAGCGGGACTATCTACAATGAGCAGTTCTTC.

The sample holds many counts of this clonotype. The chain employs TRBV9 and TRBJ2-2; TRBD2 matches 9 bases. This CDR3 contains 18 residues. V gave up 4 bases and J gave up 5 bases; unmatched junction bases: 15. Looked up from germline, CDR1 is SGDLS and CDR2 is YYNGEE. CDR3 loop: CASSTPRWLAGDTGELFF. The CDR3 bases are TGTGCCAGCAGCACCCCCAGGTGGTTAGCGGGAGATACCGGGGAGCTGTTTTTT.

This clonotype was counted ten times or more. The V gene is TRBV19, the J gene TRBJ1-5, with TRBD1 as a possible D gene (6 bases). CDR1 and CDR2 (germline): LNHDA, SQIVND (reference sequence). V was pared by 9 bases and J by 5 bases, with 14 bases between. The CDR3 is 13 amino acids. The CDR3 DNA follows: TGTGCCAGCAACAGGGTGAGGGATCAGCCCCAGCATTTT. Its translation: CASNRVRDQPQHF.

This clonotype was recorded many times. The gene calls are TRBV5-6 and TRBJ1-3; D is uncertain. This CDR3 has 14 residues. V lost 2 bases, J lost 0 bases, and 6 bases lay in between. Germline assignment: CDR1 SGHDT and CDR2 YYEEEE. The CDR3 region has the DNA TGTGCCAGCAGCTTTACAGCCTCTGGAAACACCATATATTTT. Protein: CASSFTASGNTIYF.

This clonotype has ten or more counts. This sequence joins TRBV2 and TRBJ2-5; D not resolved. Trimming shortened V by 6 bases and J by 2 bases, and 7 bases separated the two germline ends. The length of the CDR3 is 12 residues. Germline V gives CDR1 SNHLY, CDR2 FYNNEI. The CDR3 DNA sequence: TGTGCCAGCAGGAGGACGCAAGAGACCCAGTACTTC. Amino acids: CASRRTQETQYF. Supplemented by reference TRBV2 and TRBJ2-5, the full variable domain reads EPEVTQTPSHQVTQMGQEVILRCVPISNHLYFYWYRQILGQKVEFLVSFYNNEISEKSEIFDDQFSVERPDGSNFTLKIRSTKLEDSAMYFCASRRTQETQYFGPGTRLLVL.

This clonotype was seen more than once but under ten times. The V and J genes are TRBV28 and TRBJ1-4; perhaps TRBD1 as D (6 bases). This CDR3 spans 16 amino acids. Trimming took 3 bases from V and 2 from J, leaving 13 bases between them. Germline CDR1 reads MDHEN; CDR2 reads SYDVKM. CDR3 amino acids: CASSLRGAGTNEKLFF. The CDR3 DNA is TGTGCCAGCAGTTTGCGGGGGGCGGGCACTAATGAAAAACTGTTTTTT.

The rearrangement uses TRBV4-3 and TRBJ2-3; 10 bases map to TRBD2. Germline assignment: CDR1 LGHNA and CDR2 YSLEER. V lost 0 bases, J lost 4 bases, and 4 bases stayed unmatched. The CDR3 loop spans 16 amino acids. CDR3 sequence (DNA): TGCGCCAGCAGCCAAGAGTCTAGCGGGAGCGCAGATACGCAGTATTTT. Translation gives CASSQESSGSADTQYF.